This TCR beta chain was documented in a study of blood T cell repertoires in COVID-19. As for the study in general: The United States, Italy and Spain were the sources of the acute and convalescent COVID-19 samples. PBMCs, B-cell-depleted T cells, or T cells provided the cDNA or gDNA that made up the material.

Across 20 to 25 US areas, participants ranged in age from roughly 18 to 89 years. Looked up from germline, CDR1 is SGHRS and CDR2 is YFSETQ. The CDR3 is 15 residues long. With V trimmed by 3 bases and J by 2 bases, 1 base remained unmatched. Some clones are missing from TCRdb's copy, which holds only in-frame ones; the method was immunoSEQ multiplex PCR. The table shows approximately 300,000 clones, with 85% occurring only once. The sequence was collected from a woman in her twenties or thirties who had been exposed to COVID-19. V and J are TRBV5-1 and TRBJ2-5, with 13 bases identical to TRBD2. The sample was PBMCs or T cells enriched from blood (not recorded which). CDR3 in DNA: TGCGCCAGCAGCTCGGGACTAGCGGGGCAAGAGACCCAGTACTTC. It translates to CASSSGLAGQETQYF. Variable domain in full (rest from reference TRBV5-1 and TRBJ2-5): KAGVTQTPRYLIKTRGQQVTLSCSPISGHRSVSWYQQTPGQGLQFLFEYFSETQRNKGNFPGRFSGRQFSNSRSEMNVSTLELGDSALYLCASSSGLAGQETQYFGPGTRLLVL.